The clone carrying this T cell receptor beta chain was recorded a few times. Germline CDR1 and CDR2: SGHTA and FQGNSA. CDR3 length: 14 amino acids. The V end was cut by 6 bases, the J end by 4 bases, with 13 bases between. This sample stems from a study of regulatory T cells in long-lasting Graves disease. Time point of the sample: newly diagnosed GD, antithyroid drugs for less than 3 months. From PBMCs, RNA was extracted and then used to make the TCR library. For TCR beta, libraries came from iRepertoire HTBI primers and Arm-PCR of CDR3 regions. One entry per CDR3 protein, called by TCRdb with MiXCR from the multiplex PCR reads. The sample includes 400,000 to 550,000 distinct CDR3 sequences, less than 20% of them seen just once. These data were also reused for a study on T cells in Graves' hyperthyroidism and ophthalmopathy.

The sample here was peripheral blood mononuclear cells (PBMCs), taken at new diagnosis, from a patient treated with antithyroid drugs. The chain has TRBV7-2 and TRBJ1-3, with D perhaps matching TRBD1 (6 bases). The sequence came from a woman under 30 with Graves disease. As DNA, the CDR3 is TGTGCCAGCAGAACAGAGGACAGAGGAAACACCATATATTTT. Its protein product is CASRTEDRGNTIYF.